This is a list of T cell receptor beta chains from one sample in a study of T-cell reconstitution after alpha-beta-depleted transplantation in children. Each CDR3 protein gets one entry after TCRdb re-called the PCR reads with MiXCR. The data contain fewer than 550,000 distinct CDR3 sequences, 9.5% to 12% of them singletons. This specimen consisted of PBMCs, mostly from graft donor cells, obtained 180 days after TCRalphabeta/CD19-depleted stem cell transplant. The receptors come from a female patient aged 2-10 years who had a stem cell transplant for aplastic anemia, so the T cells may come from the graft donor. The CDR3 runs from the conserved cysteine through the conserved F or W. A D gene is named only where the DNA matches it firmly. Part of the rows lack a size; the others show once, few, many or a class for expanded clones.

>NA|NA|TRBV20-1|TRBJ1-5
TGCAGTGCTAGGTACGGGAATCAGCCCCAGCATTTT
CSARYGNQPQHF
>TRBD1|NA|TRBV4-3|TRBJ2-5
TGCGCCAGCAGCCAAGAGTCCCCAGGGGGCGGGGAGACCCAGTACTTC
CASSQESPGGGETQYF
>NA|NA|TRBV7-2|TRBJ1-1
TGTGCCAGCAGCTTAGCCCGGGACGGTGAAGCTTTCTTT
CASSLARDGEAFF
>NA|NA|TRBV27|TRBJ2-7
TGTGCCAGCAGTTACTCGACAGGCTACTACGAGCAGTACTTC
CASSYSTGYYEQYF
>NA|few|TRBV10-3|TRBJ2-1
TGTGCCATCAGTGAAAGAGGCTACAATGAGCAGTTCTTC
CAISERGYNEQFF
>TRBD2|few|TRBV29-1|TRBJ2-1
TGCAGCGTTCACCACCGGACTAGTGCCTACAATGAGCAGTTCTTC
CSVHHRTSAYNEQFF
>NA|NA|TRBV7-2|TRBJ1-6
TGTGCCAGCAGCTTAGGGGACGGCTGGAATTCACCCCTCCACTTT
CASSLGDGWNSPLHF
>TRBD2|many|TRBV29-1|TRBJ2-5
TGCAGCGATAGGACTAGCGGGCCAGGGGCCCAGTACTTC
CSDRTSGPGAQYF
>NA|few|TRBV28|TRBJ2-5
TGTGCCACCAACTCCGAACTAGTCGGGGAGACCCAGTACTTC
CATNSELVGETQYF
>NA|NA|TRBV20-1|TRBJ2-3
TGCAGCTCGGGGGAGGAGGGAGTCCCGTACACAGATACGCAGTATTTT
CSSGEEGVPYTDTQYF
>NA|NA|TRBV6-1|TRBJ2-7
TGTGCCAGCAGTGAAAATACTGCTTCCTACGAGCAGTACTTC
CASSENTASYEQYF
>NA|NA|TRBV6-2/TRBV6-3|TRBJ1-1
TGTGCCAGCAGTACAACGGGTCATACAGGGTACATGAACACTGAAGCTTTCTTT
CASSTTGHTGYMNTEAFF
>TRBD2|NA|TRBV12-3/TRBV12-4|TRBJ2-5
TGTGCCAGCAGTCTCTCTAGCGGCCCCGGGTACCAAGAGACCCAGTACTTC
CASSLSSGPGYQETQYF
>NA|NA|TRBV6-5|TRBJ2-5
TGTGCCAGCAGTTACTCCCAGCAGAACCAAGAGACCCAGTACTTC
CASSYSQQNQETQYF
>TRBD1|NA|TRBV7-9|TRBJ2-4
TGTGCCAGCAGCGACCGGACAGGGGCCAAAAACATTCAGTACTTC
CASSDRTGAKNIQYF
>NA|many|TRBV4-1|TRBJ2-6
TGCGCCAGCAGCCAAGAAGAGGGAGGTTGGTCTGGGGCCAACGTCCTGACTTTC
CASSQEEGGWSGANVLTF
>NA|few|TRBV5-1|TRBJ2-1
TGCGCCAGCAGCTTGCGCTCTGGGGGGCCTTACAATGAGCAGTTCTTC
CASSLRSGGPYNEQFF
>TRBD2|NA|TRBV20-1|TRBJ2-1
TGCAGTGCTTGGCGGGGGGGTACCCATGAGCAGTTCTTC
CSAWRGGTHEQFF
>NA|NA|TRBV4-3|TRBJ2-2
TGCGCCAGCAGCCCTGGCGGTACCGGGGAGCTGCTTTTT
CASSPGGTGELLF
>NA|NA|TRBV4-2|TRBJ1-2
TGTGCCAGCAGCCAAGACCCACAGAACTATGGCTACACCTTC
CASSQDPQNYGYTF
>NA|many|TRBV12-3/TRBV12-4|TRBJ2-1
TGTGCCAGCAGTCCGTCCGGGACCCTGACATACAATGAGCAGTTCTTC
CASSPSGTLTYNEQFF
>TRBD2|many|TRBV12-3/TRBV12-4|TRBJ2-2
TGTGCCAGCAGTTTAGGACTAGCGGGTACCGGGGAGCTGTTTTTT
CASSLGLAGTGELFF
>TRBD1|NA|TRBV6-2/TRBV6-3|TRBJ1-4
TGTGCCAGCAGTTCCCGAGGGACAGGAGGGGAAAAACTGTTTTTT
CASSSRGTGGEKLFF
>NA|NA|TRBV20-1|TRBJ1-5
TGCAGTGGGAGGGGCGAATCCGGAGTAGGCAATCAGCCCCAGCATTTT
CSGRGESGVGNQPQHF
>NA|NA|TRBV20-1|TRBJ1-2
TGCAGTGCTCCCCAGGTCTGGCATGGCTACACCTTC
CSAPQVWHGYTF
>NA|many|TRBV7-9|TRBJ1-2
TGTGCCAGCAGTTCAGAAGTTAGGGGTGGCTACACCTTC
CASSSEVRGGYTF
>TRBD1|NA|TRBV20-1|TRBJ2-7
TGCAGTGCTAGCCCCTGGGACAGCCACGAGCAGTACTTC
CSASPWDSHEQYF
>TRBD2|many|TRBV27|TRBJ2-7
TGTGCCAGCAGTCCCGGACTAGCGGCCTCCTACGAGCAGTACTTC
CASSPGLAASYEQYF
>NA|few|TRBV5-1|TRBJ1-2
TGCGCCAGCAGCTTGGTGGGGGGAACCCCTTATGGCTACACCTTC
CASSLVGGTPYGYTF
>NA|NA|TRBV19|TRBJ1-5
TGTGCCAGTAGGATGCAGAGCCAGGGCAATCAGCCCCAGCATTTT
CASRMQSQGNQPQHF
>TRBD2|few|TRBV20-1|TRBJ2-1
TGCAGTGCTAGACGCCCCCAGGGACTAGCGGGAGCTTCCTACAATGAGCAGTTCTTC
CSARRPQGLAGASYNEQFF
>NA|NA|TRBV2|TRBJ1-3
TGTGCCAGCAGTGGCTCTGGAAACACCATATATTTT
CASSGSGNTIYF
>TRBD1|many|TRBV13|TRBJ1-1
TGTGCCAGCAGCCACCGGGACAGGGGTTACACTGAAGCTTTCTTT
CASSHRDRGYTEAFF
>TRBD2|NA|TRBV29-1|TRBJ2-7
TGCAGCGTCGTCTACAGCGGGAGGGCCTTCTACGAGCAGTACTTC
CSVVYSGRAFYEQYF
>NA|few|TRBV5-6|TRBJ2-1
TGTGCCAGCAGCTTGGGGGTATGGGTCCACAATGAGCAGTTCTTC
CASSLGVWVHNEQFF
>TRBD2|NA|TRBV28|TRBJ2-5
TGTGCCAGCAGCCACCGAGGAGGGAGGGACTTCCCTTGGCAAGAGACCCAGTACTTC
CASSHRGGRDFPWQETQYF
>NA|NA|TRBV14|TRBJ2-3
TGTGCCAGCAGCCAAGGAGGGAGGAAGTATTTT
CASSQGGRKYF
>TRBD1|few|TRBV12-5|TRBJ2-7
TGTGCTAGTGGTTTGCATCCGGGACAGGGGACCTACGAGCAGTACTTC
CASGLHPGQGTYEQYF
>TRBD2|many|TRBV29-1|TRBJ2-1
TGCAGCGTTGCCGCCTTACTCTTCCGGGAGGGAAACAATGAGCAGTTCTTC
CSVAALLFREGNNEQFF
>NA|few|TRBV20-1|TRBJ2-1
TGCAGTGCCACTCCACAGGGTTCGGTTGGTGAGCAGTTCTTC
CSATPQGSVGEQFF
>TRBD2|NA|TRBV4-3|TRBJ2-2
TGCGCCAGCAGCCAAGGAGGTCTTAGCGGGAGTGTTACCGGGGAGCTGTTTTTT
CASSQGGLSGSVTGELFF
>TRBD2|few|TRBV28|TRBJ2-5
TGTGCCAGCAGTTTACGGCGGGGGGCTTACCAAGAGACCCAGTACTTC
CASSLRRGAYQETQYF
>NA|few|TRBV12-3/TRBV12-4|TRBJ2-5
TGTGCCAGCAGAATGTACCAAGAGACCCAGTACTTC
CASRMYQETQYF
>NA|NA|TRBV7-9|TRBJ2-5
TGTGCCAGCAGCTTTGGGGCAAAAGAGGTGGAGACCCAGTACTTC
CASSFGAKEVETQYF
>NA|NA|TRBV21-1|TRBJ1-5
TGTGCCAGCAGCAATCAGAACAAAGGGGGGGTGAATCAGCCCCAGCATTTT
CASSNQNKGGVNQPQHF
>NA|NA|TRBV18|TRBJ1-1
TGTGCCAGCTCACCAGGGGCAGGGATCAACGCTGAAGCTTTCTTT
CASSPGAGINAEAFF
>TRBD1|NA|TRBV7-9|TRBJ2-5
TGTGCCAGCAACCTCGGGACAGGAATACAAGAGACCCAGTACTTC
CASNLGTGIQETQYF
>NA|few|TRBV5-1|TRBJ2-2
TGCGCCAGCAGCTTGTTCCGACAGGCCGACGGGGAGCTGTTTTTT
CASSLFRQADGELFF
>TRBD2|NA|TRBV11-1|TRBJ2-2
TGTGCCAGCAGCTTAGCGACTAGCGTCGCGAACACCGGGGAGCTGTTTTTT
CASSLATSVANTGELFF